These 24 T cell receptor beta chains share one sample of origin, sequenced in a study of cytomegalovirus exposure and HLA in healthy donors. With 60 Vbeta and 13 Jbeta primers, the PCR was carried out. Repertoires were generated with immunoSEQ multiplex PCR, while TCRdb's copy carries only in-frame clones and drops some. The data show approximately 100,000 clones, with 50% to 65% seen just once and approximately 3.9% held by the top ten. What was sequenced was PBMCs. The receptors here all came from a man younger than 40 in good health and CMV-seropositive.

The gene calls are TRBV5-1 and TRBJ2-1; 9 positions agree with TRBD2. CDR3 length: 15 residues. Germline-derived CDR1 and CDR2 are SGHRS and YFSETQ. Trimming took 0 bases from V and 4 from J; bases not matched to a gene: 2. CDR3 amino acids: CASSLVSGGYNEQFF. Written as DNA, the CDR3 is TGCGCCAGCAGCTTGGTTAGCGGGGGTTACAATGAGCAGTTCTTC.

Only a few counts were recorded for this clone. CDR3 amino acids: CASSERVGTGAYEQYF. The CDR3, as DNA: TGTGCCAGCAGTGAACGTGTGGGGACAGGGGCTTACGAGCAGTACTTC. The gene calls are TRBV6-1 and TRBJ2-7, with 10 positions matching TRBD1. The CDR3 is made up of 16 amino acids. Germline CDR1 reads MNHNS; CDR2 reads SASEGT. V gave up 2 bases and J gave up 4 bases; unmatched junction bases: 8.

This clone showed up just a few times. CDR3 bases: TGTGCCAGCAGCTTAGACAGGGTGACCGGGGAGCTGTTTTTT. Amino acid sequence: CASSLDRVTGELFF. V and J are TRBV11-3 and TRBJ2-2, with TRBD1 as a possible D gene (5 bases). Looked up from germline, CDR1 is SGHNT and CDR2 is YENEEA. The CDR3 contains 14 residues. The germline V and J ends were trimmed by 0 bases and 5 bases, with 7 bases remaining between them.

The chain is built from TRBV19 and TRBJ2-2, with no clear D. The CDR3 sequence is 14 residues long. CDR1 and CDR2 (germline): LNHDA, SQIVND (reference sequence). V lost 5 bases and J 4 bases, leaving 11 bases between the germline ends. The CDR3, as DNA: TGTGCCAGTAGTCTTGGGTCGGGCACCGGGGAGCTGTTTTTT. Protein product: CASSLGSGTGELFF.

The chain combines TRBV13 with TRBJ2-3, with 16 bases lining up with TRBD2. The CDR3 consists of 16 residues. Germline CDR1 and CDR2: PRHDT and FYEKMQ (reference sequence). The J segment lost 7 bases and the V segment lost 5 bases, leaving 6 bases of the junction unmatched. CDR3 sequence (DNA): TGTGCCAGCAGCCAGGGGACTAGCGGGGGGGCCAATACGCAGTATTTT. Translated, it gives CASSQGTSGGANTQYF.

The chain has TRBV6-5 and TRBJ1-1; the D gene is possibly TRBD1 (5 bases). Germline V lookup: CDR1 MNHEY, CDR2 SVGAGI. The CDR3 length is 12 residues. V shed 6 bases and J shed 9 bases, with 14 bases lying between them. The CDR3 coding sequence is TGTGCCAGCAGCCCTCCGGGACTCAAAGCTTTCTTT. Translation gives CASSPPGLKAFF.

This sequence joins TRBV5-1 and TRBJ2-7; the match to TRBD2 covers 14 bases. There are 17 residues in the CDR3. Looked up from germline, CDR1 is SGHRS and CDR2 is YFSETQ. The V segment lost 3 bases and the J segment 3 bases; nucleotides outside the gene matches: 8. CDR3 protein: CASSSGLAGERGYEQYF. The CDR3 nucleotides read TGCGCCAGCAGCTCGGGACTAGCGGGGGAGAGGGGCTACGAGCAGTACTTC.

The chain uses TRBV7-9 and TRBJ2-2; 7 nucleotides agree with TRBD1. CDR1 and CDR2 (germline): SEHNR, FQNEAQ (reference sequence). This CDR3 has 15 residues. With 1 base clipped from V and 6 bases from J, the junction kept 5 bases outside the gene matches. The CDR3 bases are TGTGCCAGCAGCTTAGGTCGACAGGGAGCCGGGGAGCTGTTTTTT. Protein: CASSLGRQGAGELFF.

The sample holds a few counts of this clone. V gene TRBV30 combines with J gene TRBJ1-1; no definite D call. This CDR3 is 14 amino acids long. V shed 0 bases and J shed 4 bases, with 12 bases lying between them. Germline-derived CDR1 and CDR2 are GTSNPN and SVGIG (reference sequence). CDR3 amino acids: CAWSVGSTGTEAFF. For the CDR3, the DNA is TGTGCCTGGAGTGTCGGCTCAACGGGCACTGAAGCTTTCTTT. The variable domain in full, with the rest retrieved from reference TRBV30 and TRBJ1-1, is SQTIHQWPATLVQPVGSPLSLECTVEGTSNPNLYWYRQAAGRGLQLLFYSVGIGQISSEVPQNLSASRPQDRQFILSSKKLLLSDSGFYLCAWSVGSTGTEAFFGQGTRLTVV.

The chain recombines TRBV7-2 with TRBJ2-1, with a weak D call TRBD1 (6 bases). The V gene's germline CDR1 is SGHTA and CDR2 FQGNSA. The V end lost 4 bases, the J end lost 6 bases, and 10 bases lay between the germline ends. The CDR3 is 13 amino acids. The CDR3 here is CASSYRGGNEQFF. CDR3 nucleotides: TGTGCCAGCAGCTATAGAGGGGGCAATGAGCAGTTCTTC.

The chain combines TRBV5-1 with TRBJ2-1, with 9 bases aligning to TRBD2. This CDR3 contains 14 residues. Germline V gene data show CDR1 as SGHRS and CDR2 as YFSETQ. The V and J ends lost 6 bases and 2 bases, in that order; junction bases with no gene match: 3. The CDR3 here is CASKLAGAYNEQFF. In DNA, the CDR3 is TGCGCCAGCAAGTTAGCGGGGGCCTACAATGAGCAGTTCTTC.

The chain uses TRBV27 and TRBJ2-2; a weak D match, TRBD1 (6 bases). The V end was cut by 1 base, the J end by 5 bases, with 11 bases between. This CDR3 is built from 15 residues. Germline CDR1 MNHEY, CDR2 SMNVEV (reference sequence). CDR3 sequence: CASSLLGANTGELFF. CDR3 DNA sequence: TGTGCCAGCAGTTTATTGGGGGCAAATACCGGGGAGCTGTTTTTT.

This chain joins TRBV4-1 and TRBJ2-4; D is unresolved. CDR1 and CDR2 from the germline V gene are MGHRA and YSYEKL. The CDR3 totals 14 residues. The V and J ends lost 1 base and 1 base respectively, with 5 bases between them. The CDR3 region is CASSQVRAKNIQYF. CDR3 DNA sequence: TGCGCCAGCAGCCAAGTTCGGGCCAAAAACATTCAGTACTTC.

This clone was picked up a small number of times. The chain recombines TRBV11-2 with TRBJ2-7; D perhaps matches TRBD1 (6 bases). The germline V gene has CDR1 SGHAT and CDR2 FQNNGV. V lost 0 bases and J 3 bases, leaving 12 bases between the germline ends. The CDR3 spans 15 residues. The DNA of the CDR3 is TGTGCCAGCAGCTTAGACCCGGGACACAGCTACGAGCAGTACTTC. This gives the protein CASSLDPGHSYEQYF.

This clone was seen a handful of times. The chain couples TRBV5-6 to TRBJ1-2, with 9 bases identical to TRBD1. The V gene's germline CDR1 is SGHDT and CDR2 YYEEEE. V lost 1 base and J lost 8; bases outside the gene matches: 12. This CDR3 is built from 16 residues. Here the CDR3 reads CASSLWSGQGLDGYTF. CDR3 DNA: TGTGCCAGCAGCTTGTGGTCGGGACAGGGCCTAGACGGCTACACCTTC. The whole variable domain, remainder taken from reference TRBV5-6 and TRBJ1-2, is DAGVTQSPTHLIKTRGQQVTLRCSPKSGHDTVSWYQQALGQGPQFIFQYYEEEERQRGNFPDRFSGHQFPNYSSELNVNALLLGDSALYLCASSLWSGQGLDGYTFGSGTRLTVV.

The chain is built from TRBV7-9 and TRBJ2-3, with 8 nucleotides matching TRBD2. The V gene end was trimmed by 5 bases and the J gene end by 4 bases; junction bases not matched to a gene: 14. The CDR3 has 17 amino acids. Germline CDR1 and CDR2: SEHNR and FQNEAQ (reference sequence). The CDR3 loop reads CASSHGRGGFESDTQYF. The CDR3, as DNA: TGTGCCAGCAGCCATGGACGCGGGGGGTTCGAGTCAGATACGCAGTATTTT. The full variable domain, in which reference TRBV7-9 and TRBJ2-3 provide the parts outside the CDR3, is DTGVSQNPRHKITKRGQNVTFRCDPISEHNRLYWYRQTLGQGPEFLTYFQNEAQLEKSRLLSDRFSAERPKGSFSTLEIQRTEQGDSAMYLCASSHGRGGFESDTQYFGPGTRLTVL.

The chain uses TRBV4-1 and TRBJ2-7, with D perhaps matching TRBD2 (6 bases). The CDR3 contains 14 residues. In germline, CDR1 is MGHRA, CDR2 YSYEKL. V dropped 3 bases and J dropped 0 bases, with 9 bases sitting between them. The CDR3 DNA reads as TGCGCCAGCAGCCATCGGGGGAGCTCCTACGAGCAGTACTTC. Its translation: CASSHRGSSYEQYF.

The CDR3 spells CATQEGRNGYTF. The CDR3 bases are TGTGCCACCCAGGAAGGGAGGAATGGCTACACCTTC. The chain combines TRBV19 with TRBJ1-2; D uncertain. The V gene lost 10 bases and the J gene lost 6 bases, with 15 bases spanning the gap. The CDR3 covers 12 residues. Germline V gene sequence: CDR1 LNHDA, CDR2 SQIVND (reference sequence).

The chain combines TRBV10-3 with TRBJ1-2, with a tentative D call TRBD1 (6 bases). Germline V CDR1 and CDR2: ENHRY, SYGVKD. The CDR3 runs 14 residues. Trimming removed 8 bases from V and 4 bases from J, with 17 bases in between. CDR3 DNA sequence: TGTGCCATCTCTTACAGGGATGGGATCTATGGCTACACCTTC. Translation gives CAISYRDGIYGYTF.

V is TRBV5-1 and J is TRBJ1-2, with D perhaps matching TRBD1 (5 bases). This CDR3 comprises 13 residues. CDR1 is SGHRS, CDR2 YFSETQ, per germline. Trimming cost V 0 bases and J 5 bases, with 8 bases left between them. The DNA for the CDR3 is TGCGCCAGCAGCTTGGCCGCAGGGTATGGCTACACCTTC. It translates to CASSLAAGYGYTF.

Here the CDR3 reads CASSGGGYEQYF. The CDR3 DNA is TGTGCCAGCAGTGGGGGCGGCTACGAGCAGTACTTC. The chain uses TRBV2 and TRBJ2-7; the D gene is possibly TRBD1 (5 bases). The CDR3 is 12 amino acids. Trimming stripped 4 bases from V and 3 bases from J, with 7 bases between. Germline V lookup: CDR1 SNHLY, CDR2 FYNNEI.

The chain uses TRBV29-1 and TRBJ1-3; perhaps TRBD1 as D (5 bases). The CDR3 runs to 14 residues. Germline V gene sequence: CDR1 SQVTM, CDR2 ANQGSEA. Trimming removed 3 bases at V and 7 bases at J, with 16 bases between. The CDR3 DNA reads as TGCAGCGTTGAGACAGACTCCGCGTGGAACACCATATATTTT. Translation gives CSVETDSAWNTIYF.

This chain links TRBV11-2 with TRBJ2-5; 10 bases match TRBD1. The CDR3 loop spans 17 amino acids. The V gene's germline CDR1 is SGHAT and CDR2 FQNNGV. V was clipped by 1 base and J by 4 bases; unmatched bases: 9. The CDR3 loop is CASSLGGQGQRGETQYF. DNA of the CDR3: TGTGCCAGCAGCTTAGGGGGACAGGGGCAAAGGGGAGAGACCCAGTACTTC.

The chain links TRBV18 to TRBJ1-1; D call uncertain. The length of the CDR3 is 13 residues. Germline V CDR1 and CDR2: KGHSH, LQKENI. Trimming pared 0 bases from V and 1 base from J, leaving 3 bases between. As DNA, the CDR3 is TGTGCCAGCTCACCACCGGCGAACACTGAAGCTTTCTTT. Translating it yields CASSPPANTEAFF.